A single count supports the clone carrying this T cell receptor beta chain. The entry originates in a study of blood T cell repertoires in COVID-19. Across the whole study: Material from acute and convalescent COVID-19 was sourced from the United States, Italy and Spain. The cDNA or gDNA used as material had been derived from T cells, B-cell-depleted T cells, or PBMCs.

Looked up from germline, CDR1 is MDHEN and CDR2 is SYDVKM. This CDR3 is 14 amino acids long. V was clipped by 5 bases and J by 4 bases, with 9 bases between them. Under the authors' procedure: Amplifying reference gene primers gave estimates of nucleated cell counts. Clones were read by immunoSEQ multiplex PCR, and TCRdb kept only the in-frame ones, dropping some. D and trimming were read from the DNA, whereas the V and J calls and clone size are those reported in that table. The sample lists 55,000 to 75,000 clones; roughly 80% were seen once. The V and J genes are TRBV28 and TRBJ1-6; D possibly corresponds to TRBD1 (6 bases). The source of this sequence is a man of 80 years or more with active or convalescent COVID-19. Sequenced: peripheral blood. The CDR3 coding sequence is TGTGCCAGCAGTACCGGGACATATAATTCACCCCTCCACTTT. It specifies CASSTGTYNSPLHF.